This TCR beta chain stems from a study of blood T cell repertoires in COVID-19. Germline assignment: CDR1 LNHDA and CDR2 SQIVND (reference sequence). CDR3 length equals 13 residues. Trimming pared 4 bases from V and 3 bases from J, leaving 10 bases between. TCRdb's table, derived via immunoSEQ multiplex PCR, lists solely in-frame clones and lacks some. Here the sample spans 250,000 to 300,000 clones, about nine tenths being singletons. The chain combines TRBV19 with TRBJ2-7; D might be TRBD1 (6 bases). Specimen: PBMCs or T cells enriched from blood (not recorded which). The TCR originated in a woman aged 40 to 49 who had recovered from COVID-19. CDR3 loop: CASSTRDNYEQYF. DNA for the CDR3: TGTGCCAGTAGTACCCGGGACAACTACGAGCAGTACTTC.